This TCR beta chain is from a study of neurological immune-mediated disorders (dated by TCRdb to between 2018 and 2020). About the study as a whole: Of the approximately 34 multiple sclerosis patients, some 30 had relapsing-remitting MS and 3 had secondary progressive MS. The cohort included 60 to 75 subjects: some 15 with HAM/TSP, roughly 35 with multiple sclerosis, and 20 or so healthy controls. Longitudinal samples, technical triplicates and paired sorted CD4+ and CD8+ T-cell subsets, alongside PBMC samples, were included among the approximately 110 TCR-beta libraries. Peripheral blood TCR-beta repertoires from HTLV-I-associated myelopathy (HAM/TSP) patients, multiple sclerosis patients and healthy controls were compared by UMI-based sequencing. The research as a whole found: The MS cluster was not associated with any clinical or MRI features, and the authors stated that larger cohorts are needed. TCR clonal expansion was highest in HAM/TSP patients and lowest in MS patients, with MS patients falling below even healthy controls. In a phylogenetic analysis, the repertoires of 18 out of 34 MS patients fell into a single cluster of related CDR3 sequences, pointing to a possible signature at the repertoire level. Expanded clones from different subjects shared no identical CDR3 amino acid sequences, which suggests that TCR-beta repertoires were private in all groups.

cDNA was synthesized by template-switch 5'RACE using a primer carrying a 10-nucleotide random unique molecular identifier by which each TCR transcript was tagged. Each sequencing run produced over 170 million TCR-beta sequences covering 15-18 subjects. The RNeasy kit was used for extraction of total RNA. TCR-beta VDJ regions were amplified with primers for the TCR constant region and the 5'RACE anchor, using the KAPA Real-time Library Amplification kit. A first PCR added sample indexes and Illumina adaptors, and a second PCR then raised library yield. After purification with Ampure beads, the TCR product of roughly 650 bp was size-selected on a 2% E-gel SizeSelection system. Library quality was checked on a Bioanalyzer, concentration was measured with Qubit, and libraries were quantified with the Kapa Library Quantification kit before pooling. Libraries were sequenced paired-end 2 x 150 bp on an Illumina HiSeq 2500. To increase sequence diversity, about 23-30% phiX was spiked into each library pool. The original methods were these. The quality-filtered reads were processed with the UMI-based MiGEC pipeline, whose error correction step removed more than 75% of the raw TCR sequences. IMGT germline references were used for aligning VDJ genes, and each clonotype was defined as a unique CDR3 amino acid sequence together with its V-J genes. VDJtools evaluated clonal expansion, Shannon diversity and CDR3 relatedness (CalcPairwiseDistances, ClusterSamples); CLCbio workbench built phylogenetic trees. Expanded clones were defined as having at least 8 unique UMIs, based on coefficient-of-variation modelling across technical triplicates. The public reads were run again by TCRdb, first through fastp at Q25 and then through MiXCR, and only productive beta chains were kept. Entries are consolidated by CDR3 protein sequence, retaining the most common genes and DNA. What appears here as the V and J calls and clone size reflects TCRdb's work, not the paper's. Here the sample has tens of thousands of distinct CDR3 sequences; over 2% occur a single time. Of the sample, around 3% is held by the ten largest clones.

For the unsorted PBMC libraries, 2 million PBMCs were stored in RNAlater at -80 degrees C until RNA extraction and were used to generate the libraries. Multiple sclerosis patients were enrolled in a US clinical protocol under which disease progression was evaluated by magnetic resonance imaging. Peripheral blood underwent Ficoll-Hypaque density gradient centrifugation to isolate PBMCs, which were then cryopreserved in liquid nitrogen. The germline V gene (reference sequence) provides CDR1 DFQATT and CDR2 SNEGSKA. From V the trimming removes 0 bases and from J it removes 4 bases, while the gene matches leave 8 bases of the junction unaccounted for. From the cysteine through the phenylalanine, the CDR3 covers 15 amino acids. Of all the DNA, just the CDR3 is kept, 45 bases in frame from base 1. This clonotype was observed many times. Its cognate antigen has yet to be identified. No much larger clone is present one base from it, and per-base qualities are unavailable.

This TCR was sampled from a man aged 50-59 years with multiple sclerosis. Sequencing was done on a sample of PBMCs. The V and J segments used are TRBV20-1 and TRBJ1-2, with 7 bases in between that match TRBD1. The CDR3 region reads CSARDGRGLSYGYTF. The nucleotide sequence is TGCAGTGCTAGAGATGGGAGGGGGCTCAGCTATGGCTACACCTTC.